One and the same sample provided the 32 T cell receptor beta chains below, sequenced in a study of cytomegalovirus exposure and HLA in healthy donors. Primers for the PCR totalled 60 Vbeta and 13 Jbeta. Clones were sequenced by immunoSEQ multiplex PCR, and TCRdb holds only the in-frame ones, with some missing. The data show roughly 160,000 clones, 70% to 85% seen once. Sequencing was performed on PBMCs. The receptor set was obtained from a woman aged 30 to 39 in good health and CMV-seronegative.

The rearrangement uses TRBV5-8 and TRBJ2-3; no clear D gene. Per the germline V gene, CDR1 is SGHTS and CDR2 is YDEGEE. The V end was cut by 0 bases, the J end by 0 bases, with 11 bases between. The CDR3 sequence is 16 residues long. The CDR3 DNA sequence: TGTGCCAGCAGCTTGGTTCTGTTACAGAGCACAGATACGCAGTATTTT. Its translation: CASSLVLLQSTDTQYF.

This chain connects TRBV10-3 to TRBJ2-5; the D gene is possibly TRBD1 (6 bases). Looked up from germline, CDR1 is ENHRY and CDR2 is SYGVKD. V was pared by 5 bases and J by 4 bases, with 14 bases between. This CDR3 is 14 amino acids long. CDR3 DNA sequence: TGTGCCATCAGTACCAGGGGCGTCGGAGAGACCCAGTACTTC. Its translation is CAISTRGVGETQYF.

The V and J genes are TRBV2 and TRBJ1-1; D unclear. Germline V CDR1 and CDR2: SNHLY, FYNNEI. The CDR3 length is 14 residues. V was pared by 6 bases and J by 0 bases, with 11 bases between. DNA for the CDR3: TGTGCCAGCAGACTGAGGTCCCTGAACACTGAAGCTTTCTTT. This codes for CASRLRSLNTEAFF.

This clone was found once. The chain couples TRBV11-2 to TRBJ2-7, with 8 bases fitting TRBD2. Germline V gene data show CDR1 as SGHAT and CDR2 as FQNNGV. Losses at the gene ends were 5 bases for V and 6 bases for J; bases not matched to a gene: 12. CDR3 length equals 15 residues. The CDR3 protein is CASSLGPGGAREQYF. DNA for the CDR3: TGTGCCAGCAGCCTTGGGCCCGGGGGGGCTCGCGAGCAGTACTTC.

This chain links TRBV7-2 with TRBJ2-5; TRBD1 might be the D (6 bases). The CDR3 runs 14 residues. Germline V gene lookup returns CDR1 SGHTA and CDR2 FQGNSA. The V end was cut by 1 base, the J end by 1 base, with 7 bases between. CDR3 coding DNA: TGTGCCAGCAGCTTAGTACAGGGCCAAGAGACCCAGTACTTC. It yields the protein CASSLVQGQETQYF.

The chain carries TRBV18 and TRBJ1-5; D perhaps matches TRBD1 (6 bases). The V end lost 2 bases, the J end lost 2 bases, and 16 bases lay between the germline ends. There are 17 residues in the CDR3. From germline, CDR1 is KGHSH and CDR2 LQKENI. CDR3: CASSPVRGAQGNQPQHF. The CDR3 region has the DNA TGTGCCAGCTCACCAGTTCGGGGGGCGCAGGGCAATCAGCCCCAGCATTTT. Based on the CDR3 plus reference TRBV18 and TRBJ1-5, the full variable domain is NAGVMQNPRHLVRRRGQEARLRCSPMKGHSHVYWYRQLPEEGLKFMVYLQKENIIDESGMPKERFSAEFPKEGPSILRIQQVVRGDSAAYFCASSPVRGAQGNQPQHFGDGTRLSIL.

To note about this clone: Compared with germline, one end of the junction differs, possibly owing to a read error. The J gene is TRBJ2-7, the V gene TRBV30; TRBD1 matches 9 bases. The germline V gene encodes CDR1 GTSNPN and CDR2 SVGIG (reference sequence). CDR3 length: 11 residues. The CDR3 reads CACRQGDIDFF. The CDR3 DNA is TGTGCCTGCAGACAGGGGGATATAGATTTCTTC.

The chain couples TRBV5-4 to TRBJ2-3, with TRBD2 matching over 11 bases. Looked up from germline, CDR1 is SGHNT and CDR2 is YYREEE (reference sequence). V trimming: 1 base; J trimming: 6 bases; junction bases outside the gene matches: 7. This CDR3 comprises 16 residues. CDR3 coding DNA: TGTGCCAGCAGCTTGAGGCTAGCGGGAGGTGAGGATACGCAGTATTTT. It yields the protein CASSLRLAGGEDTQYF.

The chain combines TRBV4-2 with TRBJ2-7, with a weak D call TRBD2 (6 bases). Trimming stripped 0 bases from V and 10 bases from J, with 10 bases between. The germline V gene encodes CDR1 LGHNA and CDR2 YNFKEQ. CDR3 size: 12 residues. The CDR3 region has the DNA TGTGCCAGCAGCCAAGATCGGGGGTATCAGTACTTC. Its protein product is CASSQDRGYQYF.

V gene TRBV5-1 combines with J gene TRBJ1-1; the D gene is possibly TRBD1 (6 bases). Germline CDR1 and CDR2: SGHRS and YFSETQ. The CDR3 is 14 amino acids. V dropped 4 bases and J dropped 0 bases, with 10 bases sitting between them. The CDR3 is CASSQQGMNTEAFF. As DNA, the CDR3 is TGCGCCAGCAGCCAACAGGGAATGAACACTGAAGCTTTCTTT.

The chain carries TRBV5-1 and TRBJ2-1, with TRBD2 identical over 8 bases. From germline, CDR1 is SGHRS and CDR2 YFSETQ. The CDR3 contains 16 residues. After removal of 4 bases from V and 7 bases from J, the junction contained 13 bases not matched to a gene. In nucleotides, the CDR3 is TGCGCCAGCAGCACCGAACTAGCGGAGGTTGGGAATGAGCAGTTCTTC. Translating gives CASSTELAEVGNEQFF.

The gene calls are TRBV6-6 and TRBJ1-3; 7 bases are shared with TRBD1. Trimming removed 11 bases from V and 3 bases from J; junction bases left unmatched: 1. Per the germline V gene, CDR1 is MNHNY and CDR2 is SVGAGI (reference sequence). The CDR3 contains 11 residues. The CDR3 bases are TGTGCCGCAGGGGGTGGAAACACCATATATTTT. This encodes CAAGGGNTIYF.

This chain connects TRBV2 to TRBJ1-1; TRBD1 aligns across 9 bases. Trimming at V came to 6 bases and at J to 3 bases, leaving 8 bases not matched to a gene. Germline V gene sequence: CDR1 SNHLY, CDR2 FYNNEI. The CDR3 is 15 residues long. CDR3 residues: CASRKDRGGYTEAFF. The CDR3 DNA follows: TGTGCCAGCAGAAAGGACAGGGGCGGGTACACTGAAGCTTTCTTT.

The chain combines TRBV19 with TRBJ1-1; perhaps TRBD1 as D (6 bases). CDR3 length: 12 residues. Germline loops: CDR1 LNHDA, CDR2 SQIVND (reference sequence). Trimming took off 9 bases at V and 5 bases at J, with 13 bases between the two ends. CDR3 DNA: TGTGCCAGCTACAGGGAGGGGACTGAAGCTTTCTTT. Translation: CASYREGTEAFF.

CDR3 residues: CASTSGSGANVLTF. The CDR3 DNA reads as TGTGCCAGCACTTCAGGGTCAGGGGCCAACGTCCTGACTTTC. The chain uses TRBV6-5 and TRBJ2-6; TRBD1 might be the D (5 bases). The CDR3 totals 14 residues. Germline V CDR1 and CDR2: MNHEY, SVGAGI. The ends were cut back, 7 bases at V and 4 bases at J, with 11 bases in the middle.

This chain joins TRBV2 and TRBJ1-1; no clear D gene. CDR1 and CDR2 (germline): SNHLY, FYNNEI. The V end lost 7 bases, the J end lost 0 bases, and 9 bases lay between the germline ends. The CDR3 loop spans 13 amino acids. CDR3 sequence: CASNPYLNTEAFF. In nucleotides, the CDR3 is TGTGCCAGCAACCCCTACCTGAACACTGAAGCTTTCTTT.

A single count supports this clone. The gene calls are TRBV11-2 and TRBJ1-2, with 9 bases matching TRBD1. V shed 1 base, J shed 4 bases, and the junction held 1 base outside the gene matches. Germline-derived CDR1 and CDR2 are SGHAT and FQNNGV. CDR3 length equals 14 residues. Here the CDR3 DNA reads TGTGCCAGCAGCTTAGTGGGACAGGGCTATGGCTACACCTTC. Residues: CASSLVGQGYGYTF.

Here the CDR3 DNA reads TGCGCCAGCAGCGCCGGGACAGGGACCCTTCTTGGTGGCTACACCTTC. This encodes CASSAGTGTLLGGYTF. The chain uses TRBV5-1 and TRBJ1-2; 9 bases fit TRBD1. V gave up 4 bases and J gave up 7 bases; unmatched junction bases: 14. The CDR3 is 16 residues long. The germline gives CDR1 SGHRS, CDR2 YFSETQ.

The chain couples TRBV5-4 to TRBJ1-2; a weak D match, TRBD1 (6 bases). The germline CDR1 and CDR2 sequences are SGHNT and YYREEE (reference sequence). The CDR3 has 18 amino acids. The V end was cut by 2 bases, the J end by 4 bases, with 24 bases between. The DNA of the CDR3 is TGTGCCAGCAGCTTCGTACGAGTATACAGGGATCCCCTCTATGGCTACACCTTC. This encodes CASSFVRVYRDPLYGYTF.

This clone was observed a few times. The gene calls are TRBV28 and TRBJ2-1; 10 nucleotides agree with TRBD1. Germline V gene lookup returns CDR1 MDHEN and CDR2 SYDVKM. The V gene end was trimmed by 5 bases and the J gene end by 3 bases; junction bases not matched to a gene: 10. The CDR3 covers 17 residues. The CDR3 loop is CASSAIRDRGFYNEQFF. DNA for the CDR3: TGTGCCAGCAGTGCCATCCGGGACAGGGGTTTCTACAATGAGCAGTTCTTC.

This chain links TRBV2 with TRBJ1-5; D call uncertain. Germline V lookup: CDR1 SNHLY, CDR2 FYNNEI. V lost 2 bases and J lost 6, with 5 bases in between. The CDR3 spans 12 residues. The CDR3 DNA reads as TGTGCCAGCAGTGAATCGAGTCAGCCCCAGCATTTT. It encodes CASSESSQPQHF.

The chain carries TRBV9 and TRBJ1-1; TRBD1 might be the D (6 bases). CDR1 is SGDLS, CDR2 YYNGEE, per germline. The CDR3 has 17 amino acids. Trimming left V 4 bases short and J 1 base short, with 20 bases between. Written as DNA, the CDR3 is TGTGCCAGCAGCCCCCATGACCGCGAAGGGGGGAACACTGAAGCTTTCTTT. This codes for CASSPHDREGGNTEAFF.

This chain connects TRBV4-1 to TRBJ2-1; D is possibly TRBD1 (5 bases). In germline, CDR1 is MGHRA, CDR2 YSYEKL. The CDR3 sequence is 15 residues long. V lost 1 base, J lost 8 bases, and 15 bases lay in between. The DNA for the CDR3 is TGCGCCAGCAGCCAAGTTGGGTTACAGGCCCATGAGCAGTTCTTC. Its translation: CASSQVGLQAHEQFF.

CDR3 amino acids: CASSLYGPGQSYEQYF. The CDR3 region has the DNA TGTGCCAGCAGTTTATACGGGCCGGGACAGTCCTACGAGCAGTACTTC. This chain connects TRBV27 to TRBJ2-7; 7 bases align to TRBD1. This CDR3 contains 16 residues. J gave up 1 base and V 1 base, and 7 bases lay outside the gene matches. Germline V gene data show CDR1 as MNHEY and CDR2 as SMNVEV (reference sequence).

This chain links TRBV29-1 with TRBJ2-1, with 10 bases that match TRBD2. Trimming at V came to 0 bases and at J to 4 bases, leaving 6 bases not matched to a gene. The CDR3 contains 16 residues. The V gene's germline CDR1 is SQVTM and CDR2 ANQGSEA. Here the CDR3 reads CSVEEPLAGVYNEQFF. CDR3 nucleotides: TGCAGCGTTGAAGAACCTCTAGCGGGAGTATACAATGAGCAGTTCTTC.

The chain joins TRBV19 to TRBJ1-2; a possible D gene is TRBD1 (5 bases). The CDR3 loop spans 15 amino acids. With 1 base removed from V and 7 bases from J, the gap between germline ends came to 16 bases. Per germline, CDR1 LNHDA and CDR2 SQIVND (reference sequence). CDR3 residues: CASSIGPRQSLGYTF. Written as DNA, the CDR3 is TGTGCCAGTAGTATAGGTCCCCGACAGTCGCTTGGCTACACCTTC.

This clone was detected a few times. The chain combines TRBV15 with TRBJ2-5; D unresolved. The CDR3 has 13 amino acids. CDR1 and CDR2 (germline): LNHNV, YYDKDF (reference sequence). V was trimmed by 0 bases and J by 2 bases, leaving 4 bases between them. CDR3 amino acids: CATSREIQETQYF. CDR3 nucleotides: TGTGCCACCAGCAGAGAAATACAAGAGACCCAGTACTTC.

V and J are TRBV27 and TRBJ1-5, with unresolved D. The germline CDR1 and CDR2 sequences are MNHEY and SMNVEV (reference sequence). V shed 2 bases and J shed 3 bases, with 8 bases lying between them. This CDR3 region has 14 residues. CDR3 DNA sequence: TGTGCCAGCAGTTTACTTGGGCCCAATCAGCCCCAGCATTTT. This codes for CASSLLGPNQPQHF.

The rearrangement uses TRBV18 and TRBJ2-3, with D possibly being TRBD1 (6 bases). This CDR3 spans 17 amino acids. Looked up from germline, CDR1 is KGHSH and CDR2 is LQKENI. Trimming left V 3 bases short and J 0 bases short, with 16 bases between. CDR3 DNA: TGTGCCAGCTCACCTAACGAGGACAGACGTAGCACAGATACGCAGTATTTT. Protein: CASSPNEDRRSTDTQYF.

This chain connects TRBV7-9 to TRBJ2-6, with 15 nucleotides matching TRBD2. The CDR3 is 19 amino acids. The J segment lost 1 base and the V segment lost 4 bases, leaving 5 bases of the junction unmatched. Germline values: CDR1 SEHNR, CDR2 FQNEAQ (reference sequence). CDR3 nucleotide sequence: TGTGCCAGCAGCTCGAGGACTAGCGGGAGGGCTTCTGGGGCCAACGTCCTGACTTTC. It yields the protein CASSSRTSGRASGANVLTF. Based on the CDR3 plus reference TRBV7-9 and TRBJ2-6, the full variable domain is DTGVSQNPRHKITKRGQNVTFRCDPISEHNRLYWYRQTLGQGPEFLTYFQNEAQLEKSRLLSDRFSAERPKGSFSTLEIQRTEQGDSAMYLCASSSRTSGRASGANVLTFGAGSRLTVL.

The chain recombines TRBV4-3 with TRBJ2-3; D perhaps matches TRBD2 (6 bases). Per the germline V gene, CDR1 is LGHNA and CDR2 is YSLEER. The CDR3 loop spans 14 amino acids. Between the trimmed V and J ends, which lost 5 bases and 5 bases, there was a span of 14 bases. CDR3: CASSSVGGEDTQYF. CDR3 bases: TGCGCCAGCAGCTCGGTGGGGGGAGAAGATACGCAGTATTTT.

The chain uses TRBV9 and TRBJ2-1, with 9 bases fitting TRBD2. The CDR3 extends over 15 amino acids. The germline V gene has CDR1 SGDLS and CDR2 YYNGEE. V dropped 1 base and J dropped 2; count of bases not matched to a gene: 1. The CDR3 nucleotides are TGTGCCAGCAGCGTAAGCGGGGGGACCTACAATGAGCAGTTCTTC. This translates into CASSVSGGTYNEQFF.